The entry below describes one T cell receptor (beta chain). The antigen remains unidentified. The sample belongs to a study of cytomegalovirus exposure and HLA in healthy donors. General observations from the study: TRBV6-2, TRBV6-3 and some other V segments were unresolvable in 87-base-pair reads.

Vbeta (60) and Jbeta (13) primers were used in the PCR. Authors' processing steps: Later, tens of millions of unique TCR beta chains were counted in an analysis, and 8.5 million to 13 million of them were shared. Produced via immunoSEQ multiplex PCR; TCRdb's table is partial and in-frame only. Clone size and the V and J calls come from that table; the DNA yielded D and trimming. Seen in this sample are about 210,000 clones; the ten most common clones hold around 0.95%. Per the germline V gene, CDR1 is MDHEN and CDR2 is SYDVKM. This CDR3 has 15 residues. Between the trimmed V and J ends, which lost 6 bases and 7 bases, there was a span of 22 bases.

The V call is TRBV28, the J call TRBJ2-7, with TRBD1 as a possible D gene (5 bases). The clonotype was recovered from a woman aged 25-40 years in good health and CMV-seropositive. Sample: PBMCs. CDR3 region: CASRGEGTLGWEQYF. The CDR3 nucleotides are TGTGCCAGCAGAGGGGAAGGTACTCTTGGATGGGAGCAGTACTTC.